This TCR beta chain appears in the sequencing data of a study of blood T cells in healthy people across ages. At the level of the study: Template switching picked up about one barcoded beta molecule for each two T cells.

This clonotype turned up a few times. The antigen remains unidentified. The CDR3 covers 15 residues. The germline CDR1 and CDR2 sequences are MDHEN and SYDVKM. The germline V and J ends were trimmed by 2 bases and 3 bases, with 10 bases remaining between them. Study-wide points: Correlation between TCR beta diversity and naive T cell percentage was strong. Both naive CD4+ cell counts and diversity were greater in long-lived donors than in aged donors. Older age coincided with a roughly linear decline in TCR beta diversity per million T cells.

For the second PCR, which ran for about 7 to 11 cycles, a sample-barcoded 5' primer and a J-beta primer mix were used. A single record per CDR3 protein comes from TCRdb applying MiXCR to the 5' RACE reads. The data contain over 450,000 distinct CDR3 sequences, around 24% of them seen just once; the ten biggest clones take up approximately 8.7%. The same sample was also studied in work on T cells of mothers and their children.

The chain joins TRBV28 to TRBJ1-4; D gene uncertain. The sequence was collected from a boy younger than 18 in good health. The specimen was blood. As DNA, the CDR3 is TGTGCCAGCAGTTTAGGAGACTCGTCTAATGAAAAACTGTTTTTT. It codes for CASSLGDSSNEKLFF.